This entry concerns a single T cell receptor beta chain. The data belong to a study of control samples from healthy donors and cancer patients. Assay: immunoSEQ multiplex PCR; the TCRdb copy retains only in-frame clones and omits some. The sample yields around 180,000 clones, about 86% seen once. The V gene end was trimmed by 3 bases and the J gene end by 6 bases; junction bases not matched to a gene: 6. Germline CDR1 LGHNA, CDR2 YNFKEQ. The CDR3 runs 15 residues. The sequence was obtained from a woman aged 30 to 39 in good health. The specimen sequenced was blood. The chain has TRBV4-2 and TRBJ2-3, with 10 bases aligning to TRBD1. CDR3: CASSHGTGEADTQYF. The CDR3 region has the DNA TGTGCCAGCAGCCACGGGACAGGGGAGGCGGATACGCAGTATTTT.